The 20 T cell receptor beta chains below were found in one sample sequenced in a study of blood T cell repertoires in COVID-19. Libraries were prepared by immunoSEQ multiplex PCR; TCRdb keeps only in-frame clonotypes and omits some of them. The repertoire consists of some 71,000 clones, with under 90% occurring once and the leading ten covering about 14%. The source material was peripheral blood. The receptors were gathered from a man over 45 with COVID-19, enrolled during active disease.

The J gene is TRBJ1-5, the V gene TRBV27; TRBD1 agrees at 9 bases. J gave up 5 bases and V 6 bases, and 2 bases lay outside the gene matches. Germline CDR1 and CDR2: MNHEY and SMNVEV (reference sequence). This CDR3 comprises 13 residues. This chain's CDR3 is CASRGQGHQPQHF. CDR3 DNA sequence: TGTGCCAGCAGGGGACAGGGCCATCAGCCCCAGCATTTT.

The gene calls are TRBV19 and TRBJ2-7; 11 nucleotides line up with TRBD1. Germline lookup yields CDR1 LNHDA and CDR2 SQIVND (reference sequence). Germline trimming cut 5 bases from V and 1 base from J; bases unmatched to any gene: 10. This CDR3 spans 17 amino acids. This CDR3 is CASSPIPGQGGSYEQYF. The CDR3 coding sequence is TGTGCCAGTAGTCCTATCCCGGGACAGGGGGGGTCCTACGAGCAGTACTTC. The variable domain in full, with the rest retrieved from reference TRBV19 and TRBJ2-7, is DGGITQSPKYLFRKEGQNVTLSCEQNLNHDAMYWYRQDPGQGLRLIYYSQIVNDFQKGDIAEGYSVSREKKESFPLTVTSAQKNPTAFYLCASSPIPGQGGSYEQYFGPGTRLTVT.

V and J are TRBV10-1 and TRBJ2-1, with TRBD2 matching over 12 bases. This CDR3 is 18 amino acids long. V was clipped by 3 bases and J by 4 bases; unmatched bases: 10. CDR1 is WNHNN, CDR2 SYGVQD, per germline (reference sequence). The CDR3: CASSDEWLAGGVYNEQFF. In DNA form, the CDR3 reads TGCGCCAGCAGTGATGAGTGGCTAGCGGGGGGGGTTTACAATGAGCAGTTCTTC.

The CDR3 reads CASSAGTVNEKLFF. CDR3 bases: TGTGCCAGCAGCGCAGGGACAGTTAATGAAAAACTGTTTTTT. The chain combines TRBV9 with TRBJ1-4; 7 nucleotides agree with TRBD1. Trimming at V came to 3 bases and at J to 4 bases, leaving 3 bases not matched to a gene. From germline, CDR1 is SGDLS and CDR2 YYNGEE. CDR3 length equals 14 residues.

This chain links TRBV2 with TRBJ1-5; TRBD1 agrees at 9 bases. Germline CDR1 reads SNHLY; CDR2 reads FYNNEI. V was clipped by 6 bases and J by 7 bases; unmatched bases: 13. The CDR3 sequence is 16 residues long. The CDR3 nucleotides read TGTGCCAGCAGCGTTGAATCCGGGACAGGGTGGCAGCCCCAGCATTTT. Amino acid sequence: CASSVESGTGWQPQHF.

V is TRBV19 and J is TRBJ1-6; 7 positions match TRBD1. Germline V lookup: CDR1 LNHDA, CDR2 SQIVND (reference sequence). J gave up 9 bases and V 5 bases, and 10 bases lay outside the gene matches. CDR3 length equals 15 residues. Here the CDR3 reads CASSASDRVVSPLHF. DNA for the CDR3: TGTGCCAGTAGTGCCTCCGACAGGGTGGTTTCACCCCTCCACTTT.

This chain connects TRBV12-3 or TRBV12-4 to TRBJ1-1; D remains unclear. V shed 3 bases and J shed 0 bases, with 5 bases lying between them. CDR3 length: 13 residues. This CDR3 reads CASSLYMNTEAFF. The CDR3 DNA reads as TGTGCCAGCAGTTTGTACATGAACACTGAAGCTTTCTTT.

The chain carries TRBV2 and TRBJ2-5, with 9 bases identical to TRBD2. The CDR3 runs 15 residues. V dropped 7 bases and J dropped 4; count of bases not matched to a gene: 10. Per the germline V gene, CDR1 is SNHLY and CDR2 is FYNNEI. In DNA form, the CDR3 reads TGTGCCAGCACCCCGGTGGGCGGGGGGGGAGAGACCCAGTACTTC. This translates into CASTPVGGGGETQYF.

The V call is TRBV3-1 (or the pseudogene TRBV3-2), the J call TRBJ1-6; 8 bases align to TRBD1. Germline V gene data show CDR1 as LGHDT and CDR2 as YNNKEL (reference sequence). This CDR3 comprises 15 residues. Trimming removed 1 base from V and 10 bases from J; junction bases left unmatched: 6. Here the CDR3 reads CASSQGWTGRSPLHF. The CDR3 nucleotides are TGTGCCAGCAGCCAAGGTTGGACAGGGAGGTCACCCCTCCACTTT.

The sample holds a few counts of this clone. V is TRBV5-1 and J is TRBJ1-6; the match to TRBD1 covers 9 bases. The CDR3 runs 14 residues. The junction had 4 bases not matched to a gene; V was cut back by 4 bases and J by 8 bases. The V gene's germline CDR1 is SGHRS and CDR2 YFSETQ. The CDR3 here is CASSGQGSDSPLHF. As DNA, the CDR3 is TGCGCCAGCAGCGGACAGGGGTCTGATTCACCCCTCCACTTT.

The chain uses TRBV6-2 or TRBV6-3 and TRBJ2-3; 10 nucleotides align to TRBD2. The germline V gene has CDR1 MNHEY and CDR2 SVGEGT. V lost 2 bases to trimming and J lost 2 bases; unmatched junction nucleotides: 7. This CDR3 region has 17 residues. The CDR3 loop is CASSYGLAGAFTDTQYF. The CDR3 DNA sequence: TGTGCCAGCAGTTACGGGCTAGCGGGGGCCTTCACAGATACGCAGTATTTT.

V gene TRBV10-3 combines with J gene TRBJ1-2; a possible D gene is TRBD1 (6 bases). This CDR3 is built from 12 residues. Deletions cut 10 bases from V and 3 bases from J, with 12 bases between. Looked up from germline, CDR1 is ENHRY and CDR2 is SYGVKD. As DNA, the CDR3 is TGTGCCACAAGGAAGGGGGACTATGGCTACACCTTC. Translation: CATRKGDYGYTF.

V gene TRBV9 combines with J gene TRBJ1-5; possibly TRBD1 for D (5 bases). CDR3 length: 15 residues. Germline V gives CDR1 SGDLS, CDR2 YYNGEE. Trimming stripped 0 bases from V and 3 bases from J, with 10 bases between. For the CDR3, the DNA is TGTGCCAGCAGCGTAGACGACAGCCACAATCAGCCCCAGCATTTT. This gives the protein CASSVDDSHNQPQHF. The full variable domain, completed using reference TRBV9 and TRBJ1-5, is DSGVTQTPKHLITATGQRVTLRCSPRSGDLSVYWYQQSLDQGLQFLIQYYNGEERAKGNILERFSAQQFPDLHSELNLSSLELGDSALYFCASSVDDSHNQPQHFGDGTRLSIL.

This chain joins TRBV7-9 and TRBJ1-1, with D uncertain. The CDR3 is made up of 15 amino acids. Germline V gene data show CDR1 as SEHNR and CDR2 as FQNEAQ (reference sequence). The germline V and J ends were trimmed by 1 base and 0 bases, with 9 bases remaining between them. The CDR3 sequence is CASSLGRTMNTEAFF. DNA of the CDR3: TGTGCCAGCAGCTTAGGCAGGACTATGAACACTGAAGCTTTCTTT.

CDR3 sequence: CASRCRGGTGVKNSGANVLTF. The CDR3 coding sequence is TGTGCAAGTCGCTGCCGAGGGGGCACAGGGGTTAAAAACTCTGGGGCCAACGTCCTGACTTTC. This sequence joins TRBV12-2 and TRBJ2-6; the D call in the table, TRBD1, was not verified against the DNA. TRBV12-2 is labeled a pseudogene. This CDR3 is 21 amino acids long.

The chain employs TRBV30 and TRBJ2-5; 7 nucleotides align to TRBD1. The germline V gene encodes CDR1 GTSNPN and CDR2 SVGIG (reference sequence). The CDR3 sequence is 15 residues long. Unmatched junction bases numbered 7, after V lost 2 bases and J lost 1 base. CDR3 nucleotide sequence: TGTGCCTGGAGTACCCCACAGGGGACCCAAGAGACCCAGTACTTC. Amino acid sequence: CAWSTPQGTQETQYF.

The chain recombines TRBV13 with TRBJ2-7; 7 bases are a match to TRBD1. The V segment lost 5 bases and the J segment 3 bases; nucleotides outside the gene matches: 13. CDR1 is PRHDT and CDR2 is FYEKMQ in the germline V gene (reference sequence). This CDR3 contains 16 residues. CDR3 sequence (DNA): TGTGCCAGCAGCCCCGGGGCCGGGACAGAATACTACGAGCAGTACTTC. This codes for CASSPGAGTEYYEQYF.

In DNA, the CDR3 is TGTGCCTGGAACCGGGACTCTAACTCACCCCTCCACTTT. It translates to CAWNRDSNSPLHF. V and J are TRBV30 and TRBJ1-6; tentatively, D is TRBD1 (5 bases). CDR1 GTSNPN and CDR2 SVGIG come from the germline V gene (reference sequence). The V gene lost 4 bases and the J gene lost 10 bases, with 14 bases spanning the gap. The CDR3 sequence is 13 residues long.

In DNA form, the CDR3 reads TGCGCCAGCAGCCAGGGCCAAGGGAGCCTAGGCCTAGATACGCAGTATTTT. It encodes CASSQGQGSLGLDTQYF. This chain links TRBV4-1 with TRBJ2-3, with D possibly TRBD2 on 5 matching bases. Germline assignment: CDR1 MGHRA and CDR2 YSYEKL. V dropped 3 bases and J dropped 5 bases, with 21 bases sitting between them. The length of the CDR3 is 17 residues.

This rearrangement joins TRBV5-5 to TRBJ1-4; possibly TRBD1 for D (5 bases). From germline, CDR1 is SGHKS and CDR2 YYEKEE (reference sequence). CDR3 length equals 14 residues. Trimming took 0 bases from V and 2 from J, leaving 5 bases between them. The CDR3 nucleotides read TGTGCCAGCAGCTTGGGACAGACTAATGAAAAACTGTTTTTT. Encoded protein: CASSLGQTNEKLFF.